These T cell receptor beta chains were read from a single sample in a study of CD8 T cells in Susac syndrome. Via MiXCR, TCRdb re-called the immunoSEQ multiplex PCR reads, giving one row per CDR3 protein. In the table there are about 190,000 distinct CDR3 sequences, 80% to 95% of which are singletons. The sequenced material came from CD4+ T cells from PBMCs. The origin of the receptors is a human donor in good health. The CDR3 runs from the conserved cysteine through the conserved F or W. The D gene is left open where the match is weak.

J,V,D,CDR3,DNA
TRBJ2-1,TRBV7-3,TRBD2,CASSLAGTSGVNNEQFF,TGTGCCAGCAGCTTAGCAGGGACTAGCGGGGTGAACAATGAGCAGTTCTTC
TRBJ2-3,TRBV7-2,TRBD2,CASSLGGGYTDTQYF,TGTGCCAGCAGCTTAGGGGGGGGATACACAGATACGCAGTATTTT
TRBJ1-4,TRBV7-9,.,CASSLSITAATNEKLFF,TGTGCCAGCAGCTTGAGCATCACGGCGGCAACTAATGAAAAACTGTTTTTT
TRBJ2-1,TRBV7-3,TRBD2,CASSSPGGGGANEQFF,TGTGCCAGCAGCTCCCCTGGGGGCGGGGGGGCCAATGAGCAGTTCTTC
TRBJ1-6,TRBV11-2,TRBD1,CASSWGDRDNSPLHF,TGTGCCAGCAGCTGGGGAGACAGGGATAATTCACCCCTCCACTTT
TRBJ1-1,TRBV20-1,.,CSTRQNTEAFF,TGCAGTACCAGACAGAACACTGAAGCTTTCTTT
TRBJ2-2,TRBV5-4,TRBD1,CASSLVGGADAGELFF,TGTGCCAGCAGCTTGGTAGGGGGCGCTGATGCCGGGGAGCTGTTTTTT
TRBJ2-5,TRBV9,TRBD2,CASGTGGLEETQYF,TGTGCCAGCGGGACGGGGGGGCTGGAAGAGACCCAGTACTTC
TRBJ2-6,TRBV19,.,CASSIRTGRTTGANVLTF,TGTGCCAGTAGTATTCGGACCGGGCGGACCACTGGGGCCAACGTCCTGACTTTC
TRBJ1-2,TRBV5-1,TRBD1,CASVTGDDSNYGYTF,TGCGCCAGCGTGACAGGGGATGATTCTAACTATGGCTACACCTTC